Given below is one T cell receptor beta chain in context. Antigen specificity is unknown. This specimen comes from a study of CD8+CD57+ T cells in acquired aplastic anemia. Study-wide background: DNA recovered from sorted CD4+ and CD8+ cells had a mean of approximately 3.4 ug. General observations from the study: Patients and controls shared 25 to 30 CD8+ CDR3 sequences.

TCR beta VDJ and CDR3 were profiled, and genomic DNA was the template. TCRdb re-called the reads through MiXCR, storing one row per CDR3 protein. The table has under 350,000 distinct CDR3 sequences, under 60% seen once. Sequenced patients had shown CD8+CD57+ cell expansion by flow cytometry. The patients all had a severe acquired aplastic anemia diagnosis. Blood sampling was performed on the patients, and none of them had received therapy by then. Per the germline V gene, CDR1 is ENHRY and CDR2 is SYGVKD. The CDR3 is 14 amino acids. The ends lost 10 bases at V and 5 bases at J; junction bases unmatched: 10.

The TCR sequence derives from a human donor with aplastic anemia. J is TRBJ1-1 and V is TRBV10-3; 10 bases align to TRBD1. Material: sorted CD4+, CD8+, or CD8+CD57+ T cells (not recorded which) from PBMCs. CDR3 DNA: TGTGCCACCAGGGGATGGGACAGGGGAACTGAAGCTTTCTTT. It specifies CATRGWDRGTEAFF.